These T cell receptor beta chains were read from a single sample in a study of blood T cell repertoires in COVID-19. TCRdb's table, derived via immunoSEQ multiplex PCR, lists solely in-frame clones and lacks some. The sample holds roughly 220,000 clones, roughly 76% seen once. What was sequenced was peripheral blood. Receptors were obtained from an elderly woman with COVID-19, enrolled during active disease. CDR3s include the opening cysteine and the closing phenylalanine or tryptophan. D genes are given only for firm matches. Rows give clone size only sometimes, using once, few, many, or a class for an expanded clone.

J gene: TRBJ2-5
D gene: NA
clone size: NA
V gene: TRBV18
CDR3 protein: CASSPPMGPETQYF
CDR3 DNA: TGTGCCAGCTCACCCCCCATGGGCCCAGAGACCCAGTACTTC

J gene: TRBJ1-4
D gene: TRBD1
clone size: NA
V gene: TRBV7-9
CDR3 protein: CASSARQGADEKLFF
CDR3 DNA: TGTGCCAGCAGCGCGAGACAGGGGGCGGATGAAAAACTGTTTTTT

J gene: TRBJ1-2
D gene: NA
clone size: once
V gene: TRBV4-2
CDR3 protein: CASSQERRDYGYTF
CDR3 DNA: TGTGCCAGCAGCCAAGAGAGGAGGGACTATGGCTACACCTTC

J gene: TRBJ2-2
D gene: NA
clone size: NA
V gene: TRBV11-1
CDR3 protein: CASSLSVNTGELFF
CDR3 DNA: TGTGCCAGCAGCTTATCAGTGAACACCGGGGAGCTGTTTTTT

J gene: TRBJ1-6
D gene: NA
clone size: NA
V gene: TRBV9
CDR3 protein: CASSVLGGAGNNSPLHF
CDR3 DNA: TGTGCCAGCAGCGTACTAGGGGGGGCCGGCAATAATTCACCCCTCCACTTT

J gene: TRBJ2-1
D gene: NA
clone size: NA
V gene: TRBV29-1
CDR3 protein: CSVVGTPSSYNEQFF
CDR3 DNA: TGCAGCGTTGTGGGGACACCAAGCTCCTACAATGAGCAGTTCTTC

J gene: TRBJ1-1
D gene: NA
clone size: NA
V gene: TRBV5-1
CDR3 protein: CASSLVPDTEAFF
CDR3 DNA: TGCGCCAGCAGCTTGGTCCCGGACACTGAAGCTTTCTTT

J gene: TRBJ1-6
D gene: TRBD1
clone size: NA
V gene: TRBV6-6
CDR3 protein: CASSSGQAVEPLHF
CDR3 DNA: TGTGCCAGCAGTTCAGGACAGGCGGTGGAACCCCTCCACTTT

J gene: TRBJ2-1
D gene: TRBD1
clone size: NA
V gene: TRBV7-2
CDR3 protein: CASSSQGAGGEQFF
CDR3 DNA: TGTGCCAGCAGCTCCCAGGGGGCCGGCGGTGAGCAGTTCTTC

J gene: TRBJ2-3
D gene: TRBD1
clone size: NA
V gene: TRBV9
CDR3 protein: CASSPETGGWTDTQYF
CDR3 DNA: TGTGCCAGCAGCCCCGAGACAGGGGGATGGACAGATACGCAGTATTTT

J gene: TRBJ1-3
D gene: TRBD1
clone size: NA
V gene: TRBV15
CDR3 protein: CATSRGQGTGNTIYF
CDR3 DNA: TGTGCCACCAGCAGGGGACAGGGTACTGGAAACACCATATATTTT

J gene: TRBJ2-7
D gene: TRBD1
clone size: NA
V gene: TRBV6-5
CDR3 protein: CASRDRAQQYF
CDR3 DNA: TGTGCCAGCCGGGACAGGGCTCAGCAGTACTTC

J gene: TRBJ2-7
D gene: TRBD2
clone size: NA
V gene: TRBV3-1/TRBV3-2
CDR3 protein: CASSQGTSGRSTYEQYF
CDR3 DNA: TGTGCCAGCAGCCAAGGGACTAGCGGGAGGTCGACCTACGAGCAGTACTTC

J gene: TRBJ2-3
D gene: TRBD2
clone size: once
V gene: TRBV7-7
CDR3 protein: CASSLASGSTDTQYF
CDR3 DNA: TGTGCTAGCAGCTTAGCTAGCGGGAGTACAGATACGCAGTATTTT

J gene: TRBJ2-3
D gene: NA
clone size: NA
V gene: TRBV7-3
CDR3 protein: CASSPRRASAQYF
CDR3 DNA: TGTGCCAGCAGCCCCCGCCGGGCTAGCGCGCAGTATTTT

J gene: TRBJ2-1
D gene: NA
clone size: NA
V gene: TRBV21-1
CDR3 protein: CASSTRRNEQFF
CDR3 DNA: TGTGCCAGCAGCACGCGGCGGAATGAGCAGTTCTTC

J gene: TRBJ1-2
D gene: TRBD1
clone size: NA
V gene: TRBV5-1
CDR3 protein: CASSLAGTGVGYTF
CDR3 DNA: TGCGCCAGCAGCTTGGCCGGGACAGGAGTCGGCTACACCTTC

J gene: TRBJ2-4
D gene: NA
clone size: NA
V gene: TRBV10-1
CDR3 protein: CASSEPTRAKNIQYF
CDR3 DNA: TGCGCCAGCAGTGAGCCGACACGAGCCAAAAACATTCAGTACTTC

J gene: TRBJ2-1
D gene: NA
clone size: NA
V gene: TRBV14
CDR3 protein: CASSLLGGGRSYNEQFF
CDR3 DNA: TGTGCCAGCAGCCTTCTGGGAGGGGGTCGCTCCTACAATGAGCAGTTCTTC

J gene: TRBJ1-2
D gene: NA
clone size: NA
V gene: TRBV2
CDR3 protein: CASSREANSYGYTF
CDR3 DNA: TGTGCCAGCTCCAGGGAGGCGAATTCTTATGGCTACACCTTC

J gene: TRBJ1-5
D gene: NA
clone size: NA
V gene: TRBV19
CDR3 protein: CASSIGLGSNQPQHF
CDR3 DNA: TGTGCCAGTAGTATAGGACTTGGGAGCAATCAGCCCCAGCATTTT

J gene: TRBJ1-4
D gene: TRBD1
clone size: NA
V gene: TRBV7-9
CDR3 protein: CASSLDRDRGSVSEKLFF
CDR3 DNA: TGTGCCAGCAGCTTAGACCGGGACAGGGGATCGGTCAGTGAAAAACTGTTTTTT

J gene: TRBJ2-3
D gene: NA
clone size: NA
V gene: TRBV7-2
CDR3 protein: CASSLQGEVSTDTQYF
CDR3 DNA: TGTGCCAGCAGCCTCCAAGGGGAGGTTAGCACAGATACGCAGTATTTT

J gene: TRBJ1-2
D gene: NA
clone size: NA
V gene: TRBV2
CDR3 protein: CASTERSNYGYTF
CDR3 DNA: TGTGCCAGCACCGAGCGGAGTAACTATGGCTACACCTTC

J gene: TRBJ1-2
D gene: TRBD1
clone size: NA
V gene: TRBV30
CDR3 protein: CAWSWDRSLGYTF
CDR3 DNA: TGTGCCTGGAGTTGGGACAGGTCCCTTGGCTACACCTTC

J gene: TRBJ1-6
D gene: NA
clone size: NA
V gene: TRBV30
CDR3 protein: CAWSGTAYNSPLHF
CDR3 DNA: TGTGCCTGGAGTGGGACAGCTTATAATTCACCCCTCCACTTT

J gene: TRBJ2-5
D gene: NA
clone size: NA
V gene: TRBV29-1
CDR3 protein: CSVAKTGLQETQYF
CDR3 DNA: TGCAGCGTTGCCAAAACAGGGCTTCAAGAGACCCAGTACTTC

J gene: TRBJ1-4
D gene: TRBD1
clone size: once
V gene: TRBV7-9
CDR3 protein: CASSASRQGPSEKLFF
CDR3 DNA: TGTGCCAGCAGCGCCTCAAGACAGGGGCCGTCTGAAAAACTGTTTTTT

J gene: TRBJ1-4
D gene: TRBD1
clone size: NA
V gene: TRBV2
CDR3 protein: CASSRDSPKSPEKLFF
CDR3 DNA: TGTGCCAGCAGTCGGGACAGCCCCAAATCCCCGGAAAAACTGTTTTTT

J gene: TRBJ1-1
D gene: NA
clone size: once
V gene: TRBV19
CDR3 protein: CASSKTETYVNTEAFF
CDR3 DNA: TGTGCCAGTAGTAAAACAGAAACATATGTGAACACTGAAGCTTTCTTT

J gene: TRBJ2-7
D gene: NA
clone size: NA
V gene: TRBV3-1/TRBV3-2
CDR3 protein: CASSLRDNSYEQYF
CDR3 DNA: TGTGCCAGCAGCCTCCGGGACAACTCGTACGAGCAGTACTTC

J gene: TRBJ2-4
D gene: NA
clone size: once
V gene: TRBV5-4
CDR3 protein: CASSTPGGPNIQYF
CDR3 DNA: TGTGCCAGCAGCACCCCGGGGGGCCCTAACATTCAGTACTTC

J gene: TRBJ2-2
D gene: NA
clone size: NA
V gene: TRBV11-3
CDR3 protein: CASSLEWGAGELFF
CDR3 DNA: TGTGCCAGCAGCTTAGAATGGGGAGCCGGGGAGCTGTTTTTT

J gene: TRBJ2-7
D gene: NA
clone size: NA
V gene: TRBV4-1
CDR3 protein: CASSQRRDTQQYF
CDR3 DNA: TGCGCCAGCAGCCAACGTCGGGACACCCAGCAGTACTTC

J gene: TRBJ1-2
D gene: NA
clone size: few
V gene: TRBV12-3/TRBV12-4
CDR3 protein: CASSLIGENGYTF
CDR3 DNA: TGTGCCAGCAGTTTAATCGGGGAAAATGGCTACACCTTC

J gene: TRBJ2-7
D gene: NA
clone size: NA
V gene: TRBV28
CDR3 protein: CASSATGKSSLFHEQYF
CDR3 DNA: TGTGCCAGCAGTGCCACAGGGAAATCGTCCCTGTTCCACGAGCAGTACTTC

J gene: TRBJ2-6
D gene: NA
clone size: NA
V gene: TRBV5-1
CDR3 protein: CASSLATGAGANVLTF
CDR3 DNA: TGCGCCAGCAGCTTGGCCACGGGAGCTGGGGCCAACGTCCTGACTTTC